This passage covers 20 T cell receptor beta chains from one sample sequenced in a study of cytomegalovirus exposure and HLA in healthy donors (dated by TCRdb to 2016 to 2017). Library creation used the immunoSEQ multiplex PCR assay. A mixture of 60 forward primers for TCR Vbeta segments and 13 reverse primers for TCR Jbeta segments was used in the multiplex PCR. In its TCRdb copy, this immuneACCESS table keeps in-frame sequences only and misses some clones. Where compared with another copy, unresolved V genes explain less than half of these, and the others have no known cause. The sample data list about 180,000 clones, and over 70% of these were observed just once. 3.5% to 4.5% of the sample rests with the top ten. Sequencing used PBMCs. The receptors stem from a woman aged 55 to 70 in good health and CMV-seropositive.

This clone was observed a few times. The V and J genes are TRBV7-9 and TRBJ2-3; 12 nucleotides line up with TRBD2. Trimming removed 6 bases from V and 2 bases from J; junction bases left unmatched: 6. This CDR3 is 16 amino acids long. Per germline, CDR1 SEHNR and CDR2 FQNEAQ (reference sequence). The CDR3 reads CASSAGLAGYTDTQYF. The CDR3 bases are TGTGCCAGCAGTGCTGGACTAGCGGGATACACAGATACGCAGTATTTT.

The rearrangement joins TRBV5-1 to TRBJ1-2, with 10 bases lining up with TRBD1. The CDR3 is made up of 15 amino acids. J was trimmed by 6 bases and V by 3 bases; bases with no gene match: 8. Germline V lookup: CDR1 SGHRS, CDR2 YFSETQ. The chain's CDR3 is CASSSLGQGLDGYTF. The CDR3 DNA follows: TGCGCCAGCAGCTCCCTGGGACAGGGGTTGGATGGCTACACCTTC. The full variable domain, its missing parts supplied by reference TRBV5-1 and TRBJ1-2, is KAGVTQTPRYLIKTRGQQVTLSCSPISGHRSVSWYQQTPGQGLQFLFEYFSETQRNKGNFPGRFSGRQFSNSRSEMNVSTLELGDSALYLCASSSLGQGLDGYTFGSGTRLTVV.

V is TRBV28 and J is TRBJ2-7, with 7 nucleotides matching TRBD1. The CDR3 spans 15 residues. Trimming removed 6 bases from V and 2 bases from J; junction bases left unmatched: 10. Germline V gene lookup returns CDR1 MDHEN and CDR2 SYDVKM. Here the CDR3 DNA reads TGTGCCAGCAGGCTAAGGGGGCCTGGGGCCTACGAGCAGTACTTC. Protein product: CASRLRGPGAYEQYF.

This clone appeared a single time. The chain uses TRBV15 and TRBJ1-4, with TRBD1 identical over 10 bases. Losses at the gene ends were 3 bases for V and 7 bases for J; bases not matched to a gene: 8. CDR3 length: 16 amino acids. CDR1 is LNHNV, CDR2 YYDKDF, per germline (reference sequence). CDR3: CATSSKGGQGVEKLFF. For the CDR3, the DNA is TGTGCCACCAGCAGTAAGGGAGGACAGGGGGTTGAAAAACTGTTTTTT. Looking up the rest from reference TRBV15 and TRBJ1-4 gives the full variable domain: DAMVIQNPRYQVTQFGKPVTLSCSQTLNHNVMYWYQQKSSQAPKLLFHYYDKDFNNEADTPDNFQSRRPNTSFCFLDIRSPGLGDTAMYLCATSSKGGQGVEKLFFGSGTQLSVL.

In its sample, this clone was seen a few times. The V and J genes are TRBV28 and TRBJ1-6, with 7 nucleotides matching TRBD1. CDR1 MDHEN and CDR2 SYDVKM come from the germline V gene. V dropped 6 bases and J dropped 8; count of bases not matched to a gene: 10. The CDR3 sequence is 15 residues long. Here the CDR3 reads CASSSHGTAYSPLHF. The CDR3 DNA reads as TGTGCCAGCAGCTCGCACGGGACAGCCTATTCACCCCTCCACTTT.

The chain's CDR3 is CAISESLGRGNQPQHF. The DNA of the CDR3 is TGTGCCATCAGTGAGTCGTTAGGGAGAGGCAATCAGCCCCAGCATTTT. The rearrangement joins TRBV10-3 to TRBJ1-5, with D uncertain. Germline CDR1 and CDR2: ENHRY and SYGVKD. V was shortened by 0 bases and J by 2 bases, with 11 bases between the two germline ends. The CDR3 loop spans 16 amino acids.

V is TRBV27 and J is TRBJ2-5; no definite D call. CDR3 length equals 14 residues. Trimming left V 0 bases short and J 5 bases short, with 10 bases between. From germline, CDR1 is MNHEY and CDR2 SMNVEV (reference sequence). The CDR3 nucleotides read TGTGCCAGCAGTTTATCTCGTATATCGGAGACCCAGTACTTC. Translated: CASSLSRISETQYF.

This clone has only one observation. V is TRBV4-3 and J is TRBJ2-7; D call uncertain. The germline V and J ends were trimmed by 1 base and 3 bases, with 10 bases remaining between them. The germline gives CDR1 LGHNA, CDR2 YSLEER. The CDR3 is made up of 14 amino acids. The CDR3 region has the DNA TGCGCCAGCAGCCAAGTTGACGGAGACTACGAGCAGTACTTC. Its translation: CASSQVDGDYEQYF.

The rearrangement uses TRBV4-3 and TRBJ1-2, with D perhaps TRBD1 (6 bases). The CDR3 sequence is 16 residues long. Trimming removed 0 bases at V and 3 bases at J, with 14 bases between. CDR1 LGHNA and CDR2 YSLEER come from the germline V gene. CDR3 nucleotides: TGCGCCAGCAGCCAAGAAGCCAGGGGCGAAGACTATGGCTACACCTTC. Protein: CASSQEARGEDYGYTF.

The sample holds one count of this clone. V gene TRBV19 combines with J gene TRBJ2-7; 10 bases map to TRBD1. Germline V gene lookup returns CDR1 LNHDA and CDR2 SQIVND (reference sequence). The CDR3 loop spans 15 amino acids. Trimming cost V 3 bases and J 3 bases; bases outside gene matches: 5. The CDR3 here is CASSIGDRGIYEQYF. CDR3 nucleotide sequence: TGTGCCAGTAGTATTGGGGACAGGGGAATCTACGAGCAGTACTTC.

V and J are TRBV5-6 and TRBJ1-5, with 10 bases aligning to TRBD1. Germline V gene sequence: CDR1 SGHDT, CDR2 YYEEEE. The V gene end was trimmed by 5 bases and the J gene end by 5 bases; junction bases not matched to a gene: 7. The CDR3 consists of 15 residues. The CDR3 loop reads CASSVGTGVYQPQHF. As DNA, the CDR3 is TGTGCCAGCAGTGTTGGGACAGGGGTATATCAGCCCCAGCATTTT.

This chain connects TRBV5-1 to TRBJ1-1; the D is unclear. Between the trimmed V and J ends, which lost 1 base and 1 base, there was a span of 14 bases. Per the germline V gene, CDR1 is SGHRS and CDR2 is YFSETQ. This CDR3 is built from 16 residues. In DNA, the CDR3 is TGCGCCAGCAGCTTGTGGTCGGGAATGGAGAACACTGAAGCTTTCTTT. Residues: CASSLWSGMENTEAFF.

This clone was recorded once. The chain is built from TRBV18 and TRBJ1-1; 7 bases match TRBD1. Per germline, CDR1 KGHSH and CDR2 LQKENI. J gave up 8 bases and V 4 bases, and 1 base lay outside the gene matches. The CDR3 runs to 11 residues. The CDR3 region has the DNA TGTGCCAGCTCACAGGACAGGGAAGCTTTCTTT. Translating it yields CASSQDREAFF.

The V call is TRBV19, the J call TRBJ1-2; TRBD1 agrees at 12 bases. Trimming cost V 5 bases and J 3 bases; bases outside gene matches: 13. The germline V gene has CDR1 LNHDA and CDR2 SQIVND (reference sequence). The CDR3 extends over 18 amino acids. The CDR3 DNA is TGTGCCAGTAGTGTCTCGGCGAGGGACAGGGGGCGATACTATGGCTACACCTTC. This translates into CASSVSARDRGRYYGYTF.

This clone came up a few times. V usage is TRBV4-1 and J usage is TRBJ1-1, with 8 positions matching TRBD1. The CDR3 is 16 residues long. CDR1 is MGHRA and CDR2 is YSYEKL in the germline V gene. The V gene end was trimmed by 2 bases and the J gene end by 1 base; junction bases not matched to a gene: 6. CDR3 in amino acids: CASSQITGGSNTEAFF. For the CDR3, the DNA is TGCGCCAGCAGCCAAATTACAGGGGGATCGAACACTGAAGCTTTCTTT.

The V gene is TRBV27, the J gene TRBJ2-7, with TRBD2 matching over 10 bases. The CDR3 is made up of 14 amino acids. Germline CDR1 reads MNHEY; CDR2 reads SMNVEV (reference sequence). J was trimmed by 4 bases and V by 7 bases; bases with no gene match: 7. The CDR3 sequence is CASTRTSGIYEQYF. CDR3 coding DNA: TGTGCCAGCACCCGGACTAGCGGAATATACGAGCAGTACTTC.

The rearrangement links TRBV10-3 to TRBJ2-7, with a possible D match to TRBD1 (5 bases). The CDR3 contains 15 residues. V was pared by 0 bases and J by 4 bases, with 13 bases between. Looked up from germline, CDR1 is ENHRY and CDR2 is SYGVKD. The CDR3 DNA follows: TGTGCCATCAGTGAGTCTGGCAGGGATTATTACGAGCAGTACTTC. Its protein is CAISESGRDYYEQYF.

This clone came up once. This chain uses TRBV30 with TRBJ1-2; tentatively, D is TRBD1 (5 bases). Germline loops: CDR1 GTSNPN, CDR2 SVGIG (reference sequence). V dropped 8 bases and J dropped 5 bases, with 12 bases sitting between them. The CDR3 contains 11 residues. The CDR3 is CAGNRLYGYTF. CDR3 sequence (DNA): TGTGCCGGAAACAGGTTATATGGCTACACCTTC.

For this clone: This sample also contains other DNA sequences that code for the same CDR3. The chain carries TRBV18 and TRBJ1-2, with 10 bases matching TRBD1. The CDR3 is made up of 13 amino acids. Germline assignment: CDR1 KGHSH and CDR2 LQKENI. J lost 8 bases, V lost 3 bases, and 3 bases had no gene match. This CDR3 reads CASSPGTGVGYTF. The CDR3 region has the DNA TGTGCCAGCTCACCGGGGACAGGGGTCGGCTACACCTTC.

The rearrangement links TRBV30 to TRBJ1-6, with a possible D match to TRBD1 (5 bases). V was shortened by 0 bases and J by 5 bases, with 8 bases between the two germline ends. The V gene's germline CDR1 is GTSNPN and CDR2 SVGIG (reference sequence). The CDR3 spans 14 residues. This CDR3 reads CAWSVGVDNSPLHF. The CDR3 DNA sequence: TGTGCCTGGAGTGTAGGGGTCGATAATTCACCCCTCCACTTT. Complete variable domain (other parts from reference TRBV30 and TRBJ1-6): SQTIHQWPATLVQPVGSPLSLECTVEGTSNPNLYWYRQAAGRGLQLLFYSVGIGQISSEVPQNLSASRPQDRQFILSSKKLLLSDSGFYLCAWSVGVDNSPLHFGNGTRLTVT.